The sequence of this T cell receptor (beta chain) was determined in a study of T-cell memory formation after mild COVID-19. Trimming took 4 bases from V and 4 from J, leaving 12 bases between them. This CDR3 contains 14 residues. CDR1 is LGHDT, CDR2 YNNKEL, per germline (reference sequence). As for this clonotype: Its antigen is unknown.

Points from the study as a whole: Among contracting clones, CD4+ were mainly CM/EM and CD8+ enriched in EMRA. Cross-reactive memory seemingly joined, as some responding clones were found in pre-infection memory.

In TCRdb, the 5' RACE reads were re-called with MiXCR into one record per CDR3 protein. The sample lists roughly 450,000 distinct CDR3 sequences, 18% occurring once. The receptor was derived from an adult woman who had mild COVID-19 (a few samples of this study predate the infection). Cell type and time point are not known. V usage is TRBV3-1 and J usage is TRBJ2-3; D may correspond to TRBD1 or TRBD2 (6 bases each). Sequenced material: PBMCs or a T cell subset sorted from them (not recorded which). CDR3: CASSRLEGADTQYF. CDR3 coding DNA: TGTGCCAGCAGCCGACTAGAGGGGGCAGATACGCAGTATTTT.